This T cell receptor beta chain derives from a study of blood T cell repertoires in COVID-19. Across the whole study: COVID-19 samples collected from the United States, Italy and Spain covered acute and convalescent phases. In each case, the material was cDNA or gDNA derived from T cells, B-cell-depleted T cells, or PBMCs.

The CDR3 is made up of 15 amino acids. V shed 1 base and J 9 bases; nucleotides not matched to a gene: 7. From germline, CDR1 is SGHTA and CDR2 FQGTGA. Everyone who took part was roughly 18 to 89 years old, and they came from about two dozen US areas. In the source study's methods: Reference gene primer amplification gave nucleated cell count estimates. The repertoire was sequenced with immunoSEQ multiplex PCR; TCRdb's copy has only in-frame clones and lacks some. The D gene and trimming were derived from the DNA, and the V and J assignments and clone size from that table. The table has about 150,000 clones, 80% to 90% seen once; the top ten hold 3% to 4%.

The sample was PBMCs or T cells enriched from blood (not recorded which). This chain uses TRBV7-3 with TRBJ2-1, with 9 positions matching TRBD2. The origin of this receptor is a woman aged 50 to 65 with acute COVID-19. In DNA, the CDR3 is TGTGCCAGCAGCTTAAGCGCTAGCGGGATGGGTGAGCAGTTCTTC. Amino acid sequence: CASSLSASGMGEQFF. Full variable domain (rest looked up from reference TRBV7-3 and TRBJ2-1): GAGVSQTPSNKVTEKGKYVELRCDPISGHTALYWYRQSLGQGPEFLIYFQGTGAADDSGLPNDRFFAVRPEGSVSTLKIQRTERGDSAVYLCASSLSASGMGEQFFGPGTRLTVL.